This T cell receptor (beta chain) was captured by sequencing in a study of read filtering for tumor transcriptome and immune sequencing. In its sample, this clonotype was seen many times. Molecular barcoded adaptors covering alpha/delta and beta/gamma chains were used on around 370 ng RNA. MiXCR, applied by TCRdb to the reads, yields one record per CDR3 protein. The sample holds 90,000 or so distinct CDR3 sequences; around a fifth are singletons and the top ten take around 10%. The sequence came from a donor over 35 with multiple myeloma. Sequenced input: a population of CD138-negative cells sorted from bone marrow.

The CDR3: CASKAVLNLNSPLHF. The CDR3 DNA reads TGTGCCAGCAAAGCAGTATTGAATCTTAATTCACCCCTCCACTTT. The chain is built from TRBV28 and TRBJ1-6, with D uncertain. The CDR3 consists of 15 residues. Trimming removed 7 bases at V and 6 bases at J, with 16 bases between. The germline V gene encodes CDR1 MDHEN and CDR2 SYDVKM.